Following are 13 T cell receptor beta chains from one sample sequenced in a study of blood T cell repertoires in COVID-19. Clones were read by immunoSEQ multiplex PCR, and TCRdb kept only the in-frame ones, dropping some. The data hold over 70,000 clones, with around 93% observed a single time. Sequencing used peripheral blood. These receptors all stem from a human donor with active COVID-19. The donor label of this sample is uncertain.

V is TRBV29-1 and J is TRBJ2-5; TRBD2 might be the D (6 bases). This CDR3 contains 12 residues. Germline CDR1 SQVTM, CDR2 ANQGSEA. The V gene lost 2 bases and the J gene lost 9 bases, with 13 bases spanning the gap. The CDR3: CSVEYSRRAQYF. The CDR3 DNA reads TGCAGCGTTGAATATTCAAGGAGGGCCCAGTACTTC.

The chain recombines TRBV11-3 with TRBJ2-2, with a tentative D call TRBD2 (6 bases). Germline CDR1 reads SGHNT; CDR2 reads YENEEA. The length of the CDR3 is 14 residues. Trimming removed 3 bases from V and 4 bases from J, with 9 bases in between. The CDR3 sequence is CASSFRGSTGELFF. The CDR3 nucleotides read TGTGCCAGCAGCTTCCGGGGGAGCACCGGGGAGCTGTTTTTT.

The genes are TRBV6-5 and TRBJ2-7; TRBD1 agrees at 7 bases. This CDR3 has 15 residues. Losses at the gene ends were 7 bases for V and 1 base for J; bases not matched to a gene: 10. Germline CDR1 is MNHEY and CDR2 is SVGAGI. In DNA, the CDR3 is TGTGCCAGCAAGTCGGACAGGACCGGGTCCTACGAGCAGTACTTC. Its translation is CASKSDRTGSYEQYF.

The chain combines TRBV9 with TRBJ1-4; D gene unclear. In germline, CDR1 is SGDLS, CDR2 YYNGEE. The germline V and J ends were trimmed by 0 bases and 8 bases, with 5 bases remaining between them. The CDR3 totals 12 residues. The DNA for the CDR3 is TGTGCCAGCAGCGTAGGAGAGGAAAAACTGTTTTTT. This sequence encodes CASSVGEEKLFF.

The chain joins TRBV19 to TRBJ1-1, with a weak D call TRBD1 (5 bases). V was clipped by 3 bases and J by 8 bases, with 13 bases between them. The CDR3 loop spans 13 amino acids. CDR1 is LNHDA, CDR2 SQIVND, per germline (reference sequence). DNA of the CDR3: TGTGCCAGTAGTATGGTCCGCGACAGCGAAGCTTTCTTT. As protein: CASSMVRDSEAFF.

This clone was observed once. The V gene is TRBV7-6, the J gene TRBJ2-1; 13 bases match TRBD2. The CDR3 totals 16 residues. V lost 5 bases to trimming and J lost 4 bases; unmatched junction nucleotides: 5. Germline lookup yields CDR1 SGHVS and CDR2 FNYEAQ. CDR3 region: CASSPPGLAGYNEQFF. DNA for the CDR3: TGTGCCAGCAGCCCCCCGGGACTAGCGGGGTACAATGAGCAGTTCTTC.

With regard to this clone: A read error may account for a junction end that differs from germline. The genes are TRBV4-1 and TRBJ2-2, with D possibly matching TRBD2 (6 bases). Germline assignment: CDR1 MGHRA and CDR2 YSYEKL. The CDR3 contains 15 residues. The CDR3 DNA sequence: TGCGCCAGCAGCCAAGAGAGGGAGGCAGCCGGAGAGCTGTTTTTT. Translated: CASSQEREAAGELFF.

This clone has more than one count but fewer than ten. As DNA, the CDR3 is TGTGCCAGCAGCTTGGCGGGGGGGGTTCTTGAAAAACTGTTTTTT. Its translation is CASSLAGGVLEKLFF. The gene calls are TRBV11-2 and TRBJ1-4, with D perhaps matching TRBD1 (5 bases). This CDR3 has 15 amino acids. V was trimmed by 3 bases and J by 7 bases, leaving 15 bases between them. In germline, CDR1 is SGHAT, CDR2 FQNNGV. Full variable domain (missing parts from reference TRBV11-2 and TRBJ1-4): EAGVAQSPRYKIIEKRQSVAFWCNPISGHATLYWYQQILGQGPKLLIQFQNNGVVDDSQLPKDRFSAERLKGVDSTLKIQPAKLEDSAVYLCASSLAGGVLEKLFFGSGTQLSVL.

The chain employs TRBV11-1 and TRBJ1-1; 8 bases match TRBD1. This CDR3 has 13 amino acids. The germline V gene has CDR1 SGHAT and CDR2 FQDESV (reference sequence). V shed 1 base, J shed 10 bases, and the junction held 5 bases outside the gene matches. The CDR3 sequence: CASSLGQGASAFF. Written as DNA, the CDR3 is TGTGCCAGCAGCTTAGGGCAGGGGGCGTCAGCTTTCTTT. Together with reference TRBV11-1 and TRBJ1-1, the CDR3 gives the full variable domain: EAEVAQSPRYKITEKSQAVAFWCDPISGHATLYWYRQILGQGPELLVQFQDESVVDDSQLPKDRFSAERLKGVDSTLKIQPAELGDSAMYLCASSLGQGASAFFGQGTRLTVV.

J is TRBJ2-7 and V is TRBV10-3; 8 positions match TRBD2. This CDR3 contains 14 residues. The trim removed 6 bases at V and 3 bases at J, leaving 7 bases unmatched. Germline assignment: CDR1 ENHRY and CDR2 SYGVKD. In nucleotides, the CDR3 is TGTGCCATCAGCTCCCCCGGGGGGGACTACGAGCAGTACTTC. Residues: CAISSPGGDYEQYF.

Written as DNA, the CDR3 is TGCAGTGCTAGTGGGGGGAGGGGTAACACTGAAGCTTTCTTT. This translates into CSASGGRGNTEAFF. The chain combines TRBV20-1 with TRBJ1-1; TRBD1 is a possible D gene (5 bases). Germline values: CDR1 DFQATT, CDR2 SNEGSKA (reference sequence). The CDR3 loop spans 14 amino acids. Deletions cut 3 bases from V and 2 bases from J, with 13 bases between.

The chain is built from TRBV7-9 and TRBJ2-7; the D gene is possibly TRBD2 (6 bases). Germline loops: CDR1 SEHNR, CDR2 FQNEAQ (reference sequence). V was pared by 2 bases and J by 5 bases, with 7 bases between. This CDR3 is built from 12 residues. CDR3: CASSLSGDEQYF. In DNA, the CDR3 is TGTGCCAGCAGCTTATCGGGGGACGAGCAGTACTTC.

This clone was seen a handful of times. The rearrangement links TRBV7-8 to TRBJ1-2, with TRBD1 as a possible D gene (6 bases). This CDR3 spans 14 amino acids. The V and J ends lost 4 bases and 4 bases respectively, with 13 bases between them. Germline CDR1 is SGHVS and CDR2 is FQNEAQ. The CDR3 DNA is TGTGCCAGCAGCTACAGGGAGTTAGGCTATGGCTACACCTTC. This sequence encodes CASSYRELGYGYTF.